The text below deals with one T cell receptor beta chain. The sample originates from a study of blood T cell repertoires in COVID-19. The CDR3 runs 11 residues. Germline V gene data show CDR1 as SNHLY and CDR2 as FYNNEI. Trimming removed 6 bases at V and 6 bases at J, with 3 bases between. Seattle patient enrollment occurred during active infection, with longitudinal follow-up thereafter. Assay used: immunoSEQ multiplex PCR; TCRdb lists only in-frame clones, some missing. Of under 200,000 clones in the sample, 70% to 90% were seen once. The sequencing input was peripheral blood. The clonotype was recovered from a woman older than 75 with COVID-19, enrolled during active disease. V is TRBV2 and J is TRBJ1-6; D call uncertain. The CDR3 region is CASRLNSPLHF. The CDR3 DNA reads TGTGCCAGCAGACTTAATTCACCCCTCCACTTT. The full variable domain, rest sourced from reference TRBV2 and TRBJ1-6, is EPEVTQTPSHQVTQMGQEVILRCVPISNHLYFYWYRQILGQKVEFLVSFYNNEISEKSEIFDDQFSVERPDGSNFTLKIRSTKLEDSAMYFCASRLNSPLHFGNGTRLTVT.